This entry lists 27 T cell receptor beta chains sequenced from one sample in a study of T cells after yellow fever vaccination. From the 5' RACE reads, TCRdb called clonotypes with MiXCR, one entry per CDR3 protein. Here the sample spans 250,000 to 400,000 distinct CDR3 sequences, around 4.4% being singletons. The starting material was PBMCs, obtained 15 days after the yellow fever booster vaccination. Every receptor here comes from a man younger than 30 who received the YFV17D yellow fever vaccine.

The rearrangement uses TRBV4-2 and TRBJ2-7; D is uncertain. The CDR3 length is 14 residues. The V gene lost 0 bases and the J gene lost 5 bases, with 11 bases spanning the gap. Germline V gene sequence: CDR1 LGHNA, CDR2 YNFKEQ. The CDR3 loop is CASSQDGVHDEQYF. The CDR3 region has the DNA TGTGCCAGCAGCCAAGATGGGGTTCACGACGAGCAGTACTTC.

V is TRBV15 and J is TRBJ1-5; D uncertain. V dropped 4 bases and J dropped 7 bases, with 11 bases sitting between them. CDR3 length equals 13 residues. The V gene's germline CDR1 is LNHNV and CDR2 YYDKDF (reference sequence). CDR3 nucleotide sequence: TGTGCCACCAGCACCACAGCGGGACAGCCCCAGCATTTT. Protein: CATSTTAGQPQHF.

This clonotype was seen repeatedly, ten times or more. CDR3 residues: CASSPRPGQGTYEQYF. CDR3 bases: TGTGCCAGCAGCCCTCGACCGGGACAGGGAACCTACGAGCAGTACTTC. This sequence joins TRBV11-3 and TRBJ2-7; 9 nucleotides align to TRBD1. Germline V gene data show CDR1 as SGHNT and CDR2 as YENEEA. V shed 5 bases and J 2 bases; nucleotides not matched to a gene: 10. This CDR3 is 16 amino acids long.

This clonotype has at least ten counts. This rearrangement joins TRBV5-1 to TRBJ1-3; D unclear. The CDR3 is 15 residues long. Per the germline V gene, CDR1 is SGHRS and CDR2 is YFSETQ. V was shortened by 4 bases and J by 3 bases, with 14 bases between the two germline ends. DNA for the CDR3: TGCGCCAGCAGCCCGGACCCATCGGTTGGAAACACCATATATTTT. This translates into CASSPDPSVGNTIYF. The full variable domain, rest sourced from reference TRBV5-1 and TRBJ1-3, is KAGVTQTPRYLIKTRGQQVTLSCSPISGHRSVSWYQQTPGQGLQFLFEYFSETQRNKGNFPGRFSGRQFSNSRSEMNVSTLELGDSALYLCASSPDPSVGNTIYFGEGSWLTVV.

This clonotype has a handful of counts. The CDR3 loop is CASSITGSHTGELFF. The CDR3 coding sequence is TGTGCCAGCAGCATAACAGGGAGTCACACCGGGGAGCTGTTTTTT. This sequence joins TRBV27 and TRBJ2-2; tentative D call: TRBD1 (6 bases). The ends were cut back, 6 bases at V and 3 bases at J, with 14 bases in the middle. The CDR3 has 15 residues. Per germline, CDR1 MNHEY and CDR2 SMNVEV (reference sequence).

The J gene is TRBJ1-4, the V gene TRBV5-5; D unclear. The V end was cut by 1 base, the J end by 3 bases, with 7 bases between. CDR3 size: 14 residues. The V gene's germline CDR1 is SGHKS and CDR2 YYEKEE (reference sequence). The CDR3 coding sequence is TGTGCCAGCAGCTTGAGGAGTTCTAATGAAAAACTGTTTTTT. This gives the protein CASSLRSSNEKLFF.

In its sample, this clonotype was seen many times. The CDR3 DNA is TGCGCCAGCAGCTTGGGGACGGGGGGGCGAATGAACACTGAAGCTTTCTTT. This encodes CASSLGTGGRMNTEAFF. V is TRBV5-1 and J is TRBJ1-1; possibly TRBD1 for D (6 bases). The V gene's germline CDR1 is SGHRS and CDR2 YFSETQ. V lost 0 bases to trimming and J lost 0 bases, with 15 bases between them. This CDR3 is 17 amino acids long.

V gene TRBV3-1 combines with J gene TRBJ2-5; D may be TRBD2 (7 bases). The germline V gene encodes CDR1 LGHDT and CDR2 YNNKEL (reference sequence). The ends were cut back, 3 bases at V and 7 bases at J, with 18 bases in the middle. The CDR3 sequence is 15 residues long. CDR3 coding DNA: TGTGCCAGCAGCCATTCCTCGGGGGGCCTGGGGACCCAGTACTTC. Its protein is CASSHSSGGLGTQYF.

This clonotype was counted at least ten times. J is TRBJ1-1 and V is TRBV15; the D gene is possibly TRBD1 (5 bases). The germline V and J ends were trimmed by 2 bases and 4 bases, with 8 bases remaining between them. The germline V gene has CDR1 LNHNV and CDR2 YYDKDF (reference sequence). The CDR3 is made up of 13 amino acids. Written as DNA, the CDR3 is TGTGCCACCAGCAGACTTAGGGGCACTGAAGCTTTCTTT. It is translated as CATSRLRGTEAFF.

The chain has TRBV7-8 and TRBJ2-7; a weak D match, TRBD1 (5 bases). CDR1 is SGHVS, CDR2 FQNEAQ, per germline. The CDR3 runs 15 residues. V lost 1 base and J lost 3, with 13 bases in between. CDR3 loop: CASSLDRVGDYEQYV. In DNA, the CDR3 is TGTGCCAGCAGCTTAGATCGGGTAGGGGACTACGAGCAGTACGTC.

This chain uses TRBV7-9 with TRBJ1-2, with D uncertain. The V gene's germline CDR1 is SEHNR and CDR2 FQNEAQ (reference sequence). This CDR3 comprises 14 residues. V gave up 5 bases and J gave up 3 bases, with 13 bases separating them. The CDR3 here is CASSHGGLDYGYTF. As DNA, the CDR3 is TGTGCCAGCAGCCATGGAGGGCTTGACTATGGCTACACCTTC.

The chain links TRBV24-1 to TRBJ2-1; 7 bases map to TRBD1. V lost 4 bases and J lost 12; bases outside the gene matches: 5. The CDR3 length is 12 residues. Germline V lookup: CDR1 KGHDR, CDR2 SFDVKD. The CDR3 DNA reads as TGTGCCACCAGTGAGTGGGACAGTCGGCAGTTCTTC. This gives the protein CATSEWDSRQFF.

This clonotype was picked up many times. The rearrangement uses TRBV7-2 and TRBJ1-4; the D is unclear. The CDR3 has 15 residues. CDR1 is SGHTA, CDR2 FQGNSA, per germline. V was shortened by 0 bases and J by 2 bases, with 7 bases between the two germline ends. In DNA, the CDR3 is TGTGCCAGCAGCTTAGCAGGGCCTACTAATGAAAAACTGTTTTTT. As protein: CASSLAGPTNEKLFF.

The chain has TRBV10-3 and TRBJ2-5, with D perhaps matching TRBD1 or TRBD2 (5 bases each). V was pared by 11 bases and J by 5 bases, with 18 bases between. Germline CDR1 is ENHRY and CDR2 is SYGVKD. The CDR3 consists of 13 residues. The CDR3 loop reads CAAGGREEETQYF. The CDR3, as DNA: TGTGCCGCGGGTGGCAGGGAAGAGGAGACCCAGTACTTC.

This clonotype was observed a few times. This rearrangement joins TRBV20-1 to TRBJ1-4; D not resolved. The germline V gene encodes CDR1 DFQATT and CDR2 SNEGSKA (reference sequence). The CDR3 runs to 12 residues. V was trimmed by 2 bases and J by 7 bases, leaving 8 bases between them. The CDR3 region is CSARSLGEKLFF. The CDR3 DNA reads as TGCAGTGCTAGATCTCTAGGTGAAAAACTGTTTTTT.

This clonotype was counted ten times or more. The CDR3 loop is CASSVVGTGGNTEAFF. The DNA of the CDR3 is TGTGCCAGCAGCGTAGTCGGGACAGGGGGTAACACTGAAGCTTTCTTT. V gene TRBV9 combines with J gene TRBJ1-1; 11 bases match TRBD1. The CDR3 covers 16 residues. V gave up 0 bases and J gave up 2 bases; unmatched junction bases: 3. Per germline, CDR1 SGDLS and CDR2 YYNGEE.

This clonotype was observed at least ten times. The chain links TRBV5-1 to TRBJ2-7; TRBD1 matches 8 bases. After removal of 7 bases from V and 5 bases from J, the junction contained 11 bases not matched to a gene. Germline-derived CDR1 and CDR2 are SGHRS and YFSETQ. The CDR3 is made up of 14 amino acids. Written as DNA, the CDR3 is TGCGCCAGCCGGCGGGGACAGGAAAAAGACGAGCAGTACTTC. Translating it yields CASRRGQEKDEQYF. The full variable domain, with the rest looked up from reference TRBV5-1 and TRBJ2-7, is KAGVTQTPRYLIKTRGQQVTLSCSPISGHRSVSWYQQTPGQGLQFLFEYFSETQRNKGNFPGRFSGRQFSNSRSEMNVSTLELGDSALYLCASRRGQEKDEQYFGPGTRLTVT.

This clonotype was seen ten or more times. The chain carries TRBV6-5 and TRBJ2-7; maybe TRBD1 (6 bases). The CDR3 totals 14 residues. V dropped 4 bases and J dropped 2 bases, with 12 bases sitting between them. CDR1 MNHEY and CDR2 SVGAGI come from the germline V gene. CDR3 protein: CASSLRRGPYEQYF. The CDR3, as DNA: TGTGCCAGCAGTTTACGCAGGGGACCCTACGAGCAGTACTTC.

This clonotype was counted between two and nine times. V and J are TRBV7-9 and TRBJ1-3, with 8 bases that match TRBD1. With 5 bases clipped from V and 7 bases from J, the junction kept 7 bases outside the gene matches. This CDR3 spans 14 amino acids. Germline CDR1 is SEHNR and CDR2 is FQNEAQ (reference sequence). CDR3 coding DNA: TGTGCCAGCAGCGACCAGGGGGCACGGAACACCATATATTTT. Its protein is CASSDQGARNTIYF.

The sample holds a few counts of this clonotype. The chain has TRBV5-1 and TRBJ2-5, with 12 bases identical to TRBD1. The CDR3 consists of 17 residues. Germline trimming cut 6 bases from V and 5 bases from J; bases unmatched to any gene: 14. CDR1 is SGHRS and CDR2 is YFSETQ in the germline V gene. CDR3 bases: TGCGCCAGCACGCCGGGACAGGGGGCAGACCTTGGGGAGACCCAGTACTTC. Protein product: CASTPGQGADLGETQYF.

This clonotype was counted at least ten times. This chain connects TRBV7-3 to TRBJ2-3, with TRBD1 as a possible D gene (5 bases). Germline values: CDR1 SGHTA, CDR2 FQGTGA. V lost 5 bases to trimming and J lost 4 bases, with 13 bases between them. The CDR3 loop spans 14 amino acids. CDR3 amino acids: CASSLDSYPDTQYF. The CDR3, as DNA: TGTGCCAGCAGCCTAGACAGTTATCCAGATACGCAGTATTTT.

A word on this clonotype: This may come from a read error, since a much larger clone is one base off. The rearrangement links TRBV7-3 to TRBJ1-5, with D maybe TRBD1 (5 bases). From germline, CDR1 is SGHTA and CDR2 FQGTGA. This CDR3 region has 13 residues. V gave up 7 bases and J gave up 5 bases, with 12 bases separating them. The CDR3, as DNA: TGTGCCAGCATCCCAGACAGAGATCAGCCCCAGCATTTT. Residues: CASIPDRDQPQHF.

The gene calls are TRBV20-1 and TRBJ1-1; D call uncertain. The CDR3 runs 13 residues. CDR1 is DFQATT, CDR2 SNEGSKA, per germline (reference sequence). The V end lost 3 bases, the J end lost 5 bases, and 13 bases lay between the germline ends. The chain's CDR3 is CSASRSGGTEAFF. The CDR3 DNA reads TGCAGTGCTAGCAGGAGTGGAGGGACTGAAGCTTTCTTT.

The V and J genes are TRBV28 and TRBJ2-3; 8 bases agree with TRBD1. The CDR3 spans 15 residues. V shed 5 bases, J shed 2 bases, and the junction held 6 bases outside the gene matches. From germline, CDR1 is MDHEN and CDR2 SYDVKM. The CDR3 protein is CASSPGTGFTDTQYF. In nucleotides, the CDR3 is TGTGCCAGCAGTCCCGGGACAGGATTCACAGATACGCAGTATTTT.

This clonotype was detected ten times or more. The J gene is TRBJ2-7, the V gene TRBV7-6; TRBD1 matches at 12 bases. CDR3 size: 15 residues. Per germline, CDR1 SGHVS and CDR2 FNYEAQ. The J segment lost 4 bases and the V segment lost 5 bases, leaving 6 bases of the junction unmatched. The CDR3 nucleotides read TGTGCCAGCAGCCCTGGGACAGGGGGCGCGTACGAGCAGTACTTC. Protein product: CASSPGTGGAYEQYF.

This clonotype was counted between two and nine times. This sequence joins TRBV14 and TRBJ2-3, with no clear D. Germline CDR1 reads SGHDN; CDR2 reads FVKESK. CDR3 size: 14 residues. The V gene lost 8 bases and the J gene lost 7 bases, with 19 bases spanning the gap. CDR3 sequence (DNA): TGTGCCAGCTCACAAAGGGCTACCCATCATACGCAGTATTTT. Translated: CASSQRATHHTQYF.

The sample holds a few counts of this clonotype. This sequence joins TRBV7-2 and TRBJ1-3, with a tentative D call TRBD1 (5 bases). Germline assignment: CDR1 SGHTA and CDR2 FQGNSA. This CDR3 comprises 14 residues. Deletions cut 6 bases from V and 2 bases from J, with 11 bases between. The CDR3 DNA sequence: TGTGCCAGCAGTTTCGAGGGGCCTGGAAACACCATATATTTT. Encoded protein: CASSFEGPGNTIYF. Looking up the rest from reference TRBV7-2 and TRBJ1-3 gives the full variable domain: GAGVSQSPSNKVTEKGKDVELRCDPISGHTALYWYRQSLGQGLEFLIYFQGNSAPDKSGLPSDRFSAERTGGSVSTLTIQRTQQEDSAVYLCASSFEGPGNTIYFGEGSWLTVV.